This T cell receptor beta chain was identified during a study of shared clonotypes between healthy human individuals. Whole-study findings and limits: Relative to clonotypes present in all four donors, those not shared had lower generation probabilities. Deeper or shallower sequencing was expected to change how clonotypes are shared among donors.

Method: immunoSEQ multiplex PCR; TCRdb's copy keeps in-frame clones and lacks some. There are roughly 2,500,000 clones in the sample; 93% occur only once, and about 0.34% lies in the top ten. From germline, CDR1 is MDHEN and CDR2 SYDVKM. There are 15 residues in the CDR3. With 6 bases clipped from V and 8 bases from J, the junction kept 9 bases outside the gene matches. A note on this clone: What it recognizes is unknown.

The sequenced sample was naive CD4+ T cells from PBMCs. Described subset: CD45RA+ positively selected. This TCR was recovered from a man between 18 and 35 years old in good health. Some clones in this sample may be carry-over from other donors' samples. The chain combines TRBV28 with TRBJ2-1; TRBD2 agrees at 11 bases. CDR3 coding DNA: TGTGCCAGCAGCGATAGCGGGAGGGCCCTCCATGAGCAGTTCTTC. Translation: CASSDSGRALHEQFF.